This TCR beta chain emerged from a study of identical twins. Findings and limits, study-wide: Out-of-frame TCR alpha sharing observed in monozygotic twins exceeded model estimates. Insertions were fewer in abundant cord blood beta clonotypes, whereas memory repertoires showed none of this pattern.

This clonotype was recorded at least ten times. Its antigen is as yet unknown. The CDR3 is made up of 12 amino acids. V dropped 7 bases and J dropped 2 bases, with 9 bases sitting between them. Via MiXCR, TCRdb re-called the 5' RACE reads, giving one row per CDR3 protein. The sample includes hundreds of thousands of distinct CDR3 sequences, 6.1% of them seen just once. The receptor was derived from a man aged 18 to 29 in good health. The sample was naive T cells sorted from blood. The chain links TRBV12-3 or TRBV12-4 to TRBJ2-7; D is ambiguous. CDR3 sequence reads: CASTHSTYEQYF. DNA of the CDR3: TGTGCCAGCACCCACAGTACCTACGAGCAGTACTTC.